This TCR beta chain was profiled in a study of blood T cell repertoires in COVID-19. Trimming removed 7 bases from V and 0 bases from J, with 12 bases in between. The germline CDR1 and CDR2 sequences are KGHDR and SFDVKD. This CDR3 region has 14 residues. The table came from immunoSEQ multiplex PCR; TCRdb's copy has only in-frame clones and leaves some out. The table has around 65,000 clones, about 81% seen once. The sequencing input was peripheral blood. This chain links TRBV24-1 with TRBJ2-7; D perhaps matches TRBD2 (5 bases). This receptor was taken from a human donor in a cohort sampled during active COVID-19. CDR3 DNA: TGTGCCACCAGAGGGAGCTTTAGCTCCTACGAGCAGTACTTC. It translates to CATRGSFSSYEQYF.